This TCR beta chain was captured by sequencing in a study of T cell repertoires in cytomegalovirus infection. Study details: CMV infection plus the matching HLA type was flagged by public TCR beta signatures. Whole-study findings and limits: CMV carriers with the relevant HLA were identified by cumulative public TCR beta family frequency. CMV-specific TCR beta clonotypes restricted by HLA-C were the ones dominating the ex vivo response.

On this clonotype: What it binds is not known.

CDR3 length equals 16 residues. V lost 3 bases to trimming and J lost 4 bases; unmatched junction nucleotides: 11. TCRdb re-derived calls from the reads in MiXCR, one entry per CDR3 protein. The sample has about 740,000 distinct CDR3 sequences, 35% seen once. The sample was PBMCs. The TCR comes from a human donor in good health (CMV status not recorded). Some clones in this sample may be carry-over from other donors' samples. The chain is built from TRBV12-3 or TRBV12-4 and TRBJ2-7, with 8 bases aligning to TRBD2. In DNA, the CDR3 is TGTGCCAGCAGTTTCGCGGGAGGCGGACCCCATTACGAGCAGTACTTC. It specifies CASSFAGGGPHYEQYF.